This T cell receptor beta chain was documented in a study of cytomegalovirus exposure and HLA in healthy donors. Study-level background: In a later analysis, it was reported that the 90 to 150 validation repertoires had been produced on the same platform as the 700 or so repertoires belonging to the first cohort. General observations from the study: It was reported that the classifier diagnosed cytomegalovirus status with high specificity and sensitivity in both the original and validation cohorts. Associated with cytomegalovirus, according to the listing, were 150 to 200 TCR beta chains.

Produced via immunoSEQ multiplex PCR; TCRdb's table is partial and in-frame only. The sample yields under 250,000 clones, around 90% seen once. Notes on this clone: Its antigen is still unknown.

The receptor comes from a woman aged 18-29 years in good health and CMV-seronegative. Sequenced: PBMCs.

The CDR3 DNA is TGCGCCAGCAGCTTGGACACAGCCTCTGGGGCCAACGTCCTGACTTTC. Encoded protein: CASSLDTASGANVLTF. The genes are TRBV5-1 and TRBJ2-6; no firm D call. The CDR3 spans 16 residues. V was trimmed by 0 bases and J by 0 bases, leaving 7 bases between them. Germline lookup yields CDR1 SGHRS and CDR2 YFSETQ.